This entry lists 30 T cell receptor beta chains sequenced from one sample in a study of blood T cells in healthy people across ages. Primed by a sample-barcoded 5' primer and a J-beta primer mix, a second PCR proceeded for 7 to 11 cycles. One entry per CDR3 protein, called by TCRdb with MiXCR from the 5' RACE reads. The profile shows hundreds of thousands of distinct CDR3 sequences, about three fifths of them singletons. The sequencing input was blood. These receptors all come from a young man in good health.

The chain is built from TRBV28 and TRBJ2-7; 7 bases align to TRBD1. V gave up 5 bases and J gave up 0 bases; unmatched junction bases: 7. The CDR3 loop spans 15 amino acids. Germline V lookup: CDR1 MDHEN, CDR2 SYDVKM. CDR3 protein: CASSTFDRVSYEQYF. In nucleotides, the CDR3 is TGTGCCAGCAGTACCTTCGACAGGGTCTCCTACGAGCAGTACTTC.

The rearrangement uses TRBV7-6 and TRBJ1-4; D is possibly TRBD1 (6 bases). Looked up from germline, CDR1 is SGHVS and CDR2 is FNYEAQ. Between the trimmed V and J ends, which lost 4 bases and 7 bases, there was a span of 22 bases. There are 17 residues in the CDR3. CDR3 nucleotides: TGTGCCAGCAGCTCGCAGCGAACGACAGGATTAACTGAAAAACTGTTTTTT. It translates to CASSSQRTTGLTEKLFF.

The count of this clonotype is one. Mismatch with germline at one junction end may stem from a read error. CDR3 bases: TGTGCCAGCAGTACTGACAGGGGGGCTAGCACAGATACGGAGTATTTT. This translates into CASSTDRGASTDTEYF. V gene TRBV12-3 or TRBV12-4 combines with J gene TRBJ2-3; 9 bases align to TRBD1. This CDR3 has 16 residues.

The J gene is TRBJ2-4, the V gene TRBV7-9, with 8 bases that match TRBD2. Germline values: CDR1 SEHNR, CDR2 FQNEAQ (reference sequence). The CDR3 is 14 amino acids. V shed 6 bases and J 7 bases; nucleotides not matched to a gene: 8. The CDR3, as DNA: TGTGCCAGCAGTCAGGGAGCGGGGGCGAACATTCAGTACTTC. Protein: CASSQGAGANIQYF.

Points on this clonotype: At one end the junction does not follow the germline gene, possibly because of a read error. This chain joins TRBV7-3 and TRBJ2-1, with 13 bases fitting TRBD2. The CDR3 is 19 amino acids. The germline V gene has CDR1 SGHTA and CDR2 FQGTGA. CDR3 sequence (DNA): TGTGCCAGCAGCTGGGAGGGACTAGCGGGACAATACTCCTACAATGAGCGGTTCTTC. Its translation is CASSWEGLAGQYSYNERFF.

The V gene is TRBV12-3 or TRBV12-4, the J gene TRBJ2-6, with D uncertain. The CDR3 covers 14 residues. Trimming stripped 7 bases from V and 3 bases from J, with 10 bases between. The CDR3 loop reads CASNSDIGANVLTF. The CDR3 region has the DNA TGTGCCAGCAACTCTGACATTGGGGCCAACGTCCTGACTTTC.

This clonotype has just a few counts. The chain uses TRBV7-2 and TRBJ2-4; the D is unclear. The end of the DNA fits TRBJ2-7 better, so the J call may be wrong. From germline, CDR1 is SGHTA and CDR2 FQGNSA. The CDR3 spans 14 residues. CDR3 nucleotides: TGTGCCAGCAGCTTTCGAGAAACGGCCTACGAGCAGTACTTC. It translates to CASSFRETAYEQYF.

This sequence joins TRBV27 and TRBJ2-5; TRBD1 aligns across 8 bases. The CDR3 spans 15 residues. V dropped 6 bases and J dropped 4; count of bases not matched to a gene: 10. Germline V gene lookup returns CDR1 MNHEY and CDR2 SMNVEV (reference sequence). In nucleotides, the CDR3 is TGTGCCAGCAGACAAACAGGGGGTAGTCGAGAGACCCAGTACTTC. It yields the protein CASRQTGGSRETQYF.

The chain employs TRBV7-2 and TRBJ2-7, with D hard to call. V was cut by 4 bases and J by 5 bases, with 12 bases left in between. Germline V lookup: CDR1 SGHTA, CDR2 FQGNSA. The CDR3 loop spans 13 amino acids. CDR3 loop: CASSSTALNEQYF. In DNA, the CDR3 is TGTGCCAGCAGCTCTACTGCCCTGAACGAGCAGTACTTC. Supplemented by reference TRBV7-2 and TRBJ2-7, the full variable domain reads GAGVSQSPSNKVTEKGKDVELRCDPISGHTALYWYRQSLGQGLEFLIYFQGNSAPDKSGLPSDRFSAERTGGSVSTLTIQRTQQEDSAVYLCASSSTALNEQYFGPGTRLTVT.

This chain joins TRBV12-3 or TRBV12-4 and TRBJ1-2; no firm D call. V lost 5 bases to trimming and J lost 8 bases, with 12 bases between them. This CDR3 region has 12 residues. The CDR3 nucleotides are TGTGCCAGCAGTCTCCTCGGGGAAGGCTACACCTTC. Amino acids: CASSLLGEGYTF.

This clonotype was seen more than once but under ten times. The chain carries TRBV4-2 and TRBJ2-3; 9 bases are shared with TRBD2. V was clipped by 1 base and J by 2 bases; unmatched bases: 4. The germline V gene has CDR1 LGHNA and CDR2 YNFKEQ. This CDR3 has 16 residues. The CDR3 DNA follows: TGTGCCAGCAGCCAAGGACTAGCGGCTAACACAGATACGCAGTATTTT. Translated: CASSQGLAANTDTQYF.

This clonotype was picked up a small number of times. This rearrangement joins TRBV9 to TRBJ2-3; TRBD2 matches at 7 bases. From germline, CDR1 is SGDLS and CDR2 YYNGEE. V was clipped by 3 bases and J by 0 bases; unmatched bases: 10. The CDR3 consists of 17 residues. The CDR3 bases are TGTGCCAGCAGCGCCCCACCGTCTAGCGGAAGCACAGATACGCAGTATTTT. This translates into CASSAPPSSGSTDTQYF.

This chain joins TRBV25-1 and TRBJ1-6; D is perhaps TRBD1 (6 bases). The CDR3 consists of 15 residues. V lost 1 base and J 8 bases, leaving 12 bases between the germline ends. The V gene's germline CDR1 is MGHDK and CDR2 SYGVNS. The DNA for the CDR3 is TGTGCCAGCAGTGAATGGAGACAGGCAGATTCACCCCTCCACTTT. Protein sequence: CASSEWRQADSPLHF.

The rearrangement links TRBV20-1 to TRBJ2-1; D gene unclear. Trimming took 0 bases from V and 8 from J, leaving 11 bases between them. There are 13 residues in the CDR3. Germline V gene data show CDR1 as DFQATT and CDR2 as SNEGSKA (reference sequence). Here the CDR3 reads CSARDVNRDEQFF. CDR3 nucleotide sequence: TGCAGTGCTAGAGATGTCAACCGGGATGAGCAGTTCTTC.

Comment on this clonotype: The junction and the germline gene differ at one end; a read error may be behind it. V is TRBV6-5 and J is TRBJ1-2; weak D call: TRBD1 (6 bases). Germline V gene sequence: CDR1 MNHEY, CDR2 SVGAGI. The CDR3 is 13 residues long. CDR3 loop: CASSDSGEGGYTF. CDR3 DNA sequence: TGTGCCAGCAGTGACTCAGGGGAGGGTGGCTACACCTTC.

This clonotype was observed at least ten times. V gene TRBV3-1 combines with J gene TRBJ2-7, with D tentatively TRBD1 or TRBD2 (5 bases each). Deletions cut 5 bases from V and 3 bases from J, with 17 bases between. This CDR3 has 15 residues. CDR1 is LGHDT, CDR2 YNNKEL, per germline (reference sequence). CDR3: CASSKIGMGDYEQYF. The CDR3 DNA follows: TGTGCCAGCAGCAAAATCGGAATGGGGGACTACGAGCAGTACTTC.

In the case of this clonotype: Since a much larger clone is just one base distant, this may be a read error. The chain recombines TRBV29-1 with TRBJ2-7; D gene uncertain. The CDR3 length is 10 residues. Germline CDR1 is SQVTM and CDR2 is ANQGSEA. Trimming took off 6 bases at V and 2 bases at J, with 5 bases between the two ends. The CDR3 reads CSVMTYEQYF. The DNA for the CDR3 is TGCAGCGTCATGACCTACGAGCAGTACTTC.

The chain employs TRBV20-1 and TRBJ1-4; possible D gene TRBD1, 6 bases. Trimming took off 0 bases at V and 5 bases at J, with 10 bases between the two ends. CDR1 is DFQATT and CDR2 is SNEGSKA in the germline V gene (reference sequence). This CDR3 contains 14 residues. CDR3 amino acids: CSARDRTGNEKLFF. For the CDR3, the DNA is TGCAGTGCTAGAGATCGAACAGGGAATGAAAAACTGTTTTTT.

This clonotype was counted between two and nine times. The chain employs TRBV5-1 and TRBJ2-3; TRBD2 aligns across 10 bases. After removal of 2 bases from V and 1 base from J, the junction contained 1 base not matched to a gene. Germline loops: CDR1 SGHRS, CDR2 YFSETQ. The CDR3 consists of 15 residues. CDR3 in DNA: TGCGCCAGCAGCTTAGGGACTAGCGGCACAGATACGCAGTATTTT. It codes for CASSLGTSGTDTQYF.

V usage is TRBV5-1 and J usage is TRBJ2-1, with a possible D match to TRBD1 (6 bases). Trimming removed 0 bases from V and 12 bases from J, with 19 bases in between. The CDR3 covers 15 residues. Germline CDR1 SGHRS, CDR2 YFSETQ. CDR3 sequence reads: CASSLAARFTGLQFF. The CDR3 region has the DNA TGCGCCAGCAGCTTGGCCGCCAGATTTACAGGGTTGCAGTTCTTC.

Points on this clonotype: This could be a read error, since a much larger clone is one nucleotide away. This sequence joins TRBV5-1 and TRBJ2-1; D ambiguous. The V gene lost 0 bases and the J gene lost 12 bases, with 19 bases spanning the gap. CDR3 length: 15 residues. Germline values: CDR1 SGHRS, CDR2 YFSETQ. Written as DNA, the CDR3 is TGCGCCAGCAGCTTGGCCTCCGGGCATAGGGATGGGCAGTTCTTC. Its translation is CASSLASGHRDGQFF.

This clonotype was observed a single time. The chain has TRBV6-7 and TRBJ2-2; possibly TRBD2 for D (5 bases). TRBV6-7 qualifies as an ORF whose function is uncertain. With 4 bases removed from V and 10 bases from J, the gap between germline ends came to 16 bases. The CDR3 extends over 14 amino acids. The CDR3 bases are TGTGCCAGCAGTTCTGAGGGATGTTCCGAGGAGCTGTTTTTT. Translation gives CASSSEGCSEELFF.

This clonotype has just one count. V usage is TRBV6-5 and J usage is TRBJ2-3; D is ambiguous. Trimming cost V 6 bases and J 11 bases, with 15 bases left between them. The CDR3 spans 12 residues. Germline CDR1 MNHEY, CDR2 SVGAGI. The DNA of the CDR3 is TGTGCCAGCAGAACCATGGACCTATTGCAGTATTTT. Amino acids: CASRTMDLLQYF.

This clonotype showed up just a few times. The chain uses TRBV20-1 and TRBJ1-1; D call uncertain. The germline gives CDR1 DFQATT, CDR2 SNEGSKA (reference sequence). V lost 2 bases to trimming and J lost 0 bases, with 7 bases between them. The CDR3 loop spans 13 amino acids. DNA of the CDR3: TGCAGTGCTAGAACCGGGGTGAACACTGAAGCTTTCTTT. Translated: CSARTGVNTEAFF.

The rearrangement uses TRBV13 and TRBJ2-5, with 10 bases matching TRBD2. The CDR3 has 15 residues. The J segment lost 11 bases and the V segment lost 0 bases, leaving 9 bases of the junction unmatched. The germline V gene has CDR1 PRHDT and CDR2 FYEKMQ (reference sequence). CDR3 region: CASSLGPAGGGEQYF. The CDR3 DNA is TGTGCCAGCAGCTTAGGCCCAGCGGGGGGGGGTGAGCAGTACTTC.

The chain carries TRBV6-6 and TRBJ2-5; D possibly matches TRBD1 or TRBD2 (5 bases each). The CDR3 length is 14 residues. With 7 bases removed from V and 11 bases from J, the gap between germline ends came to 23 bases. Per germline, CDR1 MNHNY and CDR2 SVGAGI (reference sequence). The CDR3 coding sequence is TGTGCCAGCACCCCCGAAAGTGCCATGGGGGAGCAGTACTTC. Its translation is CASTPESAMGEQYF.

The rearrangement uses TRBV25-1 and TRBJ1-2; 8 bases are shared with TRBD1. Trimming took 5 bases from V and 7 from J; bases not matched to a gene: 9. There are 14 residues in the CDR3. The germline CDR1 and CDR2 sequences are MGHDK and SYGVNS. The CDR3 DNA sequence: TGTGCCAGCAGTTACGGGACAGGCCCTCTTGGCTACACCTTC. Protein sequence: CASSYGTGPLGYTF.

This clonotype was picked up a small number of times. This chain links TRBV7-9 with TRBJ2-1; D is perhaps TRBD1 (6 bases). With 6 bases removed from V and 9 bases from J, the gap between germline ends came to 15 bases. The CDR3 is 13 amino acids. CDR1 is SEHNR, CDR2 FQNEAQ, per germline (reference sequence). CDR3 region: CASSLLDSGEQFF. The CDR3 nucleotides read TGTGCCAGCAGTCTCCTGGACAGCGGTGAGCAGTTCTTC.

At least ten counts were recorded for this clonotype. The chain combines TRBV4-2 with TRBJ2-5; 7 bases align to TRBD2. Germline assignment: CDR1 LGHNA and CDR2 YNFKEQ. This CDR3 has 13 residues. The V segment lost 2 bases and the J segment 4 bases; nucleotides outside the gene matches: 1. This CDR3 reads CASSQPGGETQYF. CDR3 DNA sequence: TGTGCCAGCAGCCAACCGGGGGGAGAGACCCAGTACTTC.

The table lists this clonotype with a few counts. This sequence joins TRBV6-5 and TRBJ1-2; D is undetermined. The CDR3 extends over 14 amino acids. Germline CDR1 and CDR2: MNHEY and SVGAGI. V was clipped by 0 bases and J by 3 bases, with 8 bases between them. The DNA for the CDR3 is TGTGCCAGCAGTTACTCGCCCAACCACTATGGCTACACCTTC. Protein sequence: CASSYSPNHYGYTF.